These T cell receptor beta chains were read from a single sample in a study of T and B cells in COVID-19 patients. One entry per CDR3 protein, called by TCRdb with MiXCR from the multiplex PCR reads. The sample contains roughly 9,000 distinct CDR3 sequences, 28% of which appear only once. Sequencing input: blood. All receptors derive from a human donor who had recovered from COVID-19. Each CDR3 is given with its conserved first and last residue.

CASSPPGLASFEQYF,TRBV6-5,15
CASSVSGGDGYTF,TRBV7-9,13
CASSPRIAGEWNEQYF,TRBV18,16
CASSLGGSGNQPQHF,TRBV27,15
CASKQDTTNEKLFF,TRBV19,14
CAWRIGGRNEQFF,TRBV30,13
CASTGLAARSGANVLTF,TRBV6-5,17
CASSYSSQGAGGYTF,TRBV6-5,15
CSADTRSYNEQFF,TRBV20-1,13
CSARGDRGTGEQYF,TRBV20-1,14
CASTEGGTNTGELFF,TRBV6-5,15
CATSRDRGEKLFF,TRBV15,13
CASSPGSLEQYF,TRBV7-2,12
CAWRRLRGASTDTQYF,TRBV30,16
CASSWGPTGYPNGYNEQFF,TRBV19,19
CASSTGTSGGLTYEQYF,TRBV19,17
CASSLKAGGLFTDTQYF,TRBV12-3/TRBV12-4,17
CASSDTVVDTQYF,TRBV6-4,13
CASSYFQEGTQYF,TRBV6-5,13
CASSSDRNTIYF,TRBV7-2,12
CASSLLPSTNYGYTF,TRBV19,15
CASSIQAGTGASTDTQYF,TRBV19,18
CASSVSDTEAFF,TRBV5-1,12
CASSERGGYTF,TRBV6-1,11
CASRDYGIQGSGNTIYF,TRBV12-3/TRBV12-4,17
CASSPDYREQFF,TRBV7-6,12
CAWNVVGYEQYF,TRBV30,12
CASSYNAGQGYQPQHF,TRBV5-5,16
CASRTLTSGGAVANVLTF,TRBV6-2/TRBV6-3,18
CASTVSPGGNTGELFF,TRBV13,16
CASSPGRVNSPLHF,TRBV18,14
CATSDPRQGGEKLFF,TRBV24-1,15
CASSLKGASTGELFF,TRBV27,15
CASSLLQASTETQYF,TRBV5-6,15